The sequence of this T cell receptor beta chain was determined in a study of blood T cell repertoires in COVID-19 (dated by TCRdb to 2020 to 2021). In terms of the full investigation: Collaborator samples came from the United States, Italy and Spain and covered acute and convalescent phases of COVID-19. The material from the prospective study consisted of cDNA or gDNA derived from T cells, B-cell-depleted T cells, or PBMCs. A de-identified subject ID, COVID-19 status, age in years and sex were almost always included in the sample metadata. HLA class I and class II types, where available, came from metadata supplied by the sample provider rather than from assay-based typing. The repertoires were made available in a free public database intended to serve as a resource for research on the immune response to SARS-CoV-2. Samples came from the ongoing ImmuneRACE study (first 160 participants) plus 1,254 subjects from 6 global collaborators. Subjects who had been exposed to COVID-19, were actively infected with it, or had recovered from it provided the deeply sampled blood TCRbeta repertoires that made up the dataset. Overall results and qualifications from the work: Clinical and demographic metadata were provided uncurated, with the amount varying by source and participant.

One collaborating source in Seattle enrolled patients while the patients were actively infected and followed the patients over time throughout the course of disease. Whole blood was collected in K2EDTA tubes by collaborating institutions according to the institutions' own protocols. For TCRbeta analysis, collaborators shipped samples as frozen whole blood, isolated PBMCs, or DNA extracted from either of those sample types. CDR3 length: 16 amino acids, cysteine to phenylalanine. Only CDR3 DNA is held: 48 bases, read in frame from base 1. From the germline V gene, CDR1 is SGHRS and CDR2 is YFSETQ. The germline V and J ends show losses of 0 bases and 3 bases respectively, and no gene match explains 2 bases of the junction. The immunoSEQ Assay, a bias-controlled multiplex PCR, was used to amplify TCRbeta CDR3 regions from genomic DNA. Processing in the source paper ran as follows. The number of nucleated cells in each sample was estimated by amplification of reference gene primers within the assay. To quantify the absolute abundance of each unique TCRbeta CDR3 rearrangement, sequence reads were collapsed and filtered. For each sample, productive Simpson clonality was calculated by taking the square root of Simpson's diversity index across productive rearrangements. TCRdb took over this immuneACCESS table, retaining in-frame rearrangements with V and J assigned. Such tables are incomplete; in checked studies, under half of the missing clones stem from an unresolved V gene, and the remainder is unexplained. The DNA gave D and trimming, while V, J and clone size come from that table. This sample has hundreds of thousands of clones in its table, and 90% of those were observed once. The ten largest clones take up 0.8% to 1.3% of the sample.

Remarks on this clone: Which antigen it targets is not known. No base qualities exist here, and no much larger clone lies one base off it.

Rearrangement joined TRBV5-1 to TRBJ2-7, with 14 central nucleotides matching TRBD2. The sequence came from a woman aged 40 to 55 with COVID-19, enrolled during active disease. Sample: peripheral blood. The CDR3 here reads CASSLGGTSGSYEQYF. The DNA reads as follows: TGCGCCAGCAGCTTGGGAGGGACTAGCGGGAGCTACGAGCAGTACTTC.